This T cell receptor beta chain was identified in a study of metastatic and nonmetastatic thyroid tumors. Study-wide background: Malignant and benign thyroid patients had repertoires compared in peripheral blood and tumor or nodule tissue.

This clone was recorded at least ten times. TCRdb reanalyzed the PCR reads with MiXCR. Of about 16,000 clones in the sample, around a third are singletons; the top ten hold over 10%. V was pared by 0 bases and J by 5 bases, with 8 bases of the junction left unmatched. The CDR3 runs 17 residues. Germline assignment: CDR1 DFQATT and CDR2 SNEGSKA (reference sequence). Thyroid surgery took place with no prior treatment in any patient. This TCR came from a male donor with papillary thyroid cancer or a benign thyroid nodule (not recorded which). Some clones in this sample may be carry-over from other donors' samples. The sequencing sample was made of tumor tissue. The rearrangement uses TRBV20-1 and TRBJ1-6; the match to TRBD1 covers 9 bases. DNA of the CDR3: TGCAGTGCTAGAGATCCGGGACAGGGATCCCATAATTCACCCCTCCACTTT. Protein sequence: CSARDPGQGSHNSPLHF.